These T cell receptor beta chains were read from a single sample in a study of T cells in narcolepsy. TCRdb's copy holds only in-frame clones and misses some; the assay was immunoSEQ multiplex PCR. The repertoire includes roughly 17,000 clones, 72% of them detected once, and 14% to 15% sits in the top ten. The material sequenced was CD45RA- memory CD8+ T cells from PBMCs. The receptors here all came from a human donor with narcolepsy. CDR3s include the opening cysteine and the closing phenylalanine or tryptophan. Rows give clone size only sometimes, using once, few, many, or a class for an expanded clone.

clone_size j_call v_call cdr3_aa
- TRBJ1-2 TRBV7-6 CASSLRQSGSYTF
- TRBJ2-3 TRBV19 CASSRQGPDTQYF
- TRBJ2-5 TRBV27 CASSFTGLQETQYF
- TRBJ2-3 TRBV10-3 CAISESDGESTDTQYF
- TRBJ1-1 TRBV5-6 CASSLEGGPMNTEAFF
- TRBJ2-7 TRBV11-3 CASSLGSGGEQYF
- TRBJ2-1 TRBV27 CASSLSLGYNEQFF
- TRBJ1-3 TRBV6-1 CASSLGQATGNTIYF
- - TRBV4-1 CASSQRDRGQREQYF
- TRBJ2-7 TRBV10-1 CASSDDGSGYEQYF
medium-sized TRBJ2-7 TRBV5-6 CASSGQGRSYEQYF
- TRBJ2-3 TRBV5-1 CASSLFTADTQYF
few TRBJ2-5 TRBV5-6 CASSHLGRLQQETQYF
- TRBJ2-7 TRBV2 CASIRGYSSYEQYF
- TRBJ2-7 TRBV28 CASGQGRYEQYF
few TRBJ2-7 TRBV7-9 CASSREDYYEQYF
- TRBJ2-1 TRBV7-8 CASSSSRDIYNEQFF
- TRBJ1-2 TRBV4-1 CASSQEGQGADGYTF
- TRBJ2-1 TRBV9 CASSVAVRNEQFF
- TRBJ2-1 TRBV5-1 CASSRTGGAYNEQFF
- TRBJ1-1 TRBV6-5 CASSYRANTEAFF
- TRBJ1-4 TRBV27 CASSPLARDRGEKLFF